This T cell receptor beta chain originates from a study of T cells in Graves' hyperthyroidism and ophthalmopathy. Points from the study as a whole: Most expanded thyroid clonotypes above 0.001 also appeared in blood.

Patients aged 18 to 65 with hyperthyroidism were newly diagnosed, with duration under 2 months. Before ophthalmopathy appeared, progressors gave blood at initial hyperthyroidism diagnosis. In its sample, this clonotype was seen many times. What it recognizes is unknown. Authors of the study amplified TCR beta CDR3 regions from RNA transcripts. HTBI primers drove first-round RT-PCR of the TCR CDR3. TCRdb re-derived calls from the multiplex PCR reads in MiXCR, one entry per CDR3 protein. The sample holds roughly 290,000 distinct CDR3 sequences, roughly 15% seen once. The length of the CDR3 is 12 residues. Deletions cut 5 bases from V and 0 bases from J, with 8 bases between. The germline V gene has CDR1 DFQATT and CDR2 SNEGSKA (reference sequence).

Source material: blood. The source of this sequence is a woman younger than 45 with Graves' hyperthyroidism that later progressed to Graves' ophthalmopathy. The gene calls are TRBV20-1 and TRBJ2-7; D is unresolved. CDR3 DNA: TGCAGTGCTTTACAAACCTCCTACGAGCAGTACTTC. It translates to CSALQTSYEQYF.